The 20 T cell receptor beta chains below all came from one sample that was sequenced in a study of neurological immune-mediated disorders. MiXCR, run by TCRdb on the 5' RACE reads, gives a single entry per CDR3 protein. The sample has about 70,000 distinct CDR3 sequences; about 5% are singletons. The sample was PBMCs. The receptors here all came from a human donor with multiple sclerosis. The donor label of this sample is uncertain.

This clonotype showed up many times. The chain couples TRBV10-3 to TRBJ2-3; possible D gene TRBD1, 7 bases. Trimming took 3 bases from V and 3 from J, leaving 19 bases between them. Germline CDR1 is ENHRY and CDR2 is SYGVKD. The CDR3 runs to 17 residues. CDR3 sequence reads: CAISELGGGGGTDTQYF. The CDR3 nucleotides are TGTGCCATCAGTGAATTGGGAGGAGGGGGCGGAACAGATACGCAGTATTTT.

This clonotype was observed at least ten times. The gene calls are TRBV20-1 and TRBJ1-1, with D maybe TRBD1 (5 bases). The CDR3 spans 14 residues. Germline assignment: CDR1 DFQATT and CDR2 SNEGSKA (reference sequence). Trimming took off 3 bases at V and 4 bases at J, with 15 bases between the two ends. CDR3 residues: CSARPPQGTTEAFF. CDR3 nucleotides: TGCAGTGCTAGGCCCCCCCAGGGCACCACTGAAGCTTTCTTT.

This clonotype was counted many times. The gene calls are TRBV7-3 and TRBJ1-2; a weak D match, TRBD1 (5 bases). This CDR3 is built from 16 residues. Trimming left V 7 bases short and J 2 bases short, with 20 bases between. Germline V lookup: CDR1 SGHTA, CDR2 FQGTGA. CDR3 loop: CASKPRDETWNYGYTF. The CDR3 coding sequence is TGTGCCAGCAAACCCAGGGATGAAACTTGGAACTATGGCTACACCTTC.

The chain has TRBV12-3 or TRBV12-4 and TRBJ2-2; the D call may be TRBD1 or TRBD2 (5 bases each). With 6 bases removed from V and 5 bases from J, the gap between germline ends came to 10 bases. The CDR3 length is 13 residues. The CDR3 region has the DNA TGTGCCAGCAGGAAGAGGGGAACCGGGGAGCTGTTTTTT. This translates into CASRKRGTGELFF.

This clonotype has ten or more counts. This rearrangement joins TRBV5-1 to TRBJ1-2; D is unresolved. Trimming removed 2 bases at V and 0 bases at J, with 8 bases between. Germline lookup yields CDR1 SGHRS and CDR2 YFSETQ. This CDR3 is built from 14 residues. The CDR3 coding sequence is TGCGCCAGCAGCTTTGGGGATACTAACTATGGCTACACCTTC. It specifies CASSFGDTNYGYTF.

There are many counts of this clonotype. Here the CDR3 reads CSASRIGTRGETQYF. DNA of the CDR3: TGCAGTGCTAGCCGGATCGGGACTAGGGGAGAGACCCAGTACTTC. This chain links TRBV20-1 with TRBJ2-5; 8 bases fit TRBD2. There are 15 residues in the CDR3. V lost 3 bases and J lost 4; bases outside the gene matches: 10. Germline V gene lookup returns CDR1 DFQATT and CDR2 SNEGSKA (reference sequence).

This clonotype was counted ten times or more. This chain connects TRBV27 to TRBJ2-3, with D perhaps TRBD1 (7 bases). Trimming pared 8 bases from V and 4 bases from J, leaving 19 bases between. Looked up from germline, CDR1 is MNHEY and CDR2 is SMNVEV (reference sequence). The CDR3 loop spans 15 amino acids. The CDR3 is CASYRRAGGPDTQYF. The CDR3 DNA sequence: TGTGCCAGCTACCGGAGGGCAGGGGGGCCAGATACGCAGTATTTT.

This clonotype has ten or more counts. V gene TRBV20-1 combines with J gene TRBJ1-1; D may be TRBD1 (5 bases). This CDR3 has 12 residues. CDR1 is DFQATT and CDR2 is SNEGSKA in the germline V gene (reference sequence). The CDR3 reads CRGDGPNTEAFF. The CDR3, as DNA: TGCAGGGGGGACGGACCGAACACTGAAGCTTTCTTT.

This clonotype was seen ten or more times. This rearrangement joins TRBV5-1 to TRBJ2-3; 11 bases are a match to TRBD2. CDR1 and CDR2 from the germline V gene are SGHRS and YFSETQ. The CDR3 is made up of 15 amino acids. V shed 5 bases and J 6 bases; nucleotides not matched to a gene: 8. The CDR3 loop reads CASRVSGGAFDTQYF. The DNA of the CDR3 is TGCGCCAGCAGAGTTAGCGGGGGGGCGTTTGATACGCAGTATTTT.

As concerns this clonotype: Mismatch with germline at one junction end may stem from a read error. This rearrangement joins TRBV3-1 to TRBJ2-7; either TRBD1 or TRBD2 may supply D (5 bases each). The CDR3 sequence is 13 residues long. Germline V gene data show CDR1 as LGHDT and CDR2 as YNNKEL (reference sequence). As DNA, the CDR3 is TGTACCAGCTCCCAATTGAATAGGGACGAGCAGTACTTT. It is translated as CTSSQLNRDEQYF.

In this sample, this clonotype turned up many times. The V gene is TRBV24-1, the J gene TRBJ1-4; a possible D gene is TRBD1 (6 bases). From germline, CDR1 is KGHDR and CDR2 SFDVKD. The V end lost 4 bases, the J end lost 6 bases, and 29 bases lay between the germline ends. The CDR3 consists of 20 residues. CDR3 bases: TGTGCCACCAGTGAAAATCCCCATAACAGGGAAAAATCGGAAGATGAAAAACTGTTTTTT. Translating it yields CATSENPHNREKSEDEKLFF.

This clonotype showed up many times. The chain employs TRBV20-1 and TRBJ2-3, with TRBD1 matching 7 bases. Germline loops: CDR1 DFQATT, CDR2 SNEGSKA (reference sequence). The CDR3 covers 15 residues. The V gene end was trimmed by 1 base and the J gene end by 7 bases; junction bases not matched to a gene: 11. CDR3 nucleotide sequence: TGCAGTGCTAGAGGGGTAGGGACAGTCACCAATACGCAGTATTTT. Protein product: CSARGVGTVTNTQYF.

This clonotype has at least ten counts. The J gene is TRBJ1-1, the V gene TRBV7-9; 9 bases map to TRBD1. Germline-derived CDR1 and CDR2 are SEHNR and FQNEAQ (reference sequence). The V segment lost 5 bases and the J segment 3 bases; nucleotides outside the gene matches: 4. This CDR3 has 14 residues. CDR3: CASSRGQGYTEAFF. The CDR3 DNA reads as TGTGCCAGCAGCCGTGGACAGGGGTACACTGAAGCTTTCTTT.

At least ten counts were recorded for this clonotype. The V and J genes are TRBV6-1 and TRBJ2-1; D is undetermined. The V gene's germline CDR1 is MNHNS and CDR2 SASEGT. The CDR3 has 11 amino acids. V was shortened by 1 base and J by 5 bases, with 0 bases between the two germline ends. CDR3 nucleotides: TGTGCCAGCAGTGAAGACAATGAGCAGTTCTTC. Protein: CASSEDNEQFF.

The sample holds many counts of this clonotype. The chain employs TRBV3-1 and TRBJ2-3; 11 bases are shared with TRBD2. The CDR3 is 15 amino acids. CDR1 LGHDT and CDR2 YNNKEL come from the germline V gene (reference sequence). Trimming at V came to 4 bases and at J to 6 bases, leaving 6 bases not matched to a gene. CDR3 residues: CASSPLAGVADTQYF. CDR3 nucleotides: TGTGCCAGCAGCCCACTAGCGGGGGTTGCCGATACGCAGTATTTT.

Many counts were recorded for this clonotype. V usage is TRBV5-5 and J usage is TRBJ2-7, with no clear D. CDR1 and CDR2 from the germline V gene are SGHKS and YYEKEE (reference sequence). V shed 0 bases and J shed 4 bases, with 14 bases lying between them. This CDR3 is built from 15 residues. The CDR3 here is CASSLAAVPAYEQYF. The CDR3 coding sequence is TGTGCCAGCAGCTTGGCGGCAGTTCCGGCATACGAGCAGTACTTC.

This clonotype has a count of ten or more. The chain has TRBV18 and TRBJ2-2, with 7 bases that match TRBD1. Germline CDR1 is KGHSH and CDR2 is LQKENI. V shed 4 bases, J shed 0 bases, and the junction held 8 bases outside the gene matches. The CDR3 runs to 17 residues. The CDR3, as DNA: TGTGCCAGCTCACTCCGGACAGGCGACTCGAACACCGGGGAGCTGTTTTTT. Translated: CASSLRTGDSNTGELFF.

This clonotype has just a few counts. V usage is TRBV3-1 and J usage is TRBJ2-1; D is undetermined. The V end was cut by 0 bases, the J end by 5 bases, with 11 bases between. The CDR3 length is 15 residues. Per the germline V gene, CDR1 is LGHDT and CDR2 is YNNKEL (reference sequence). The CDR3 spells CASSQEQQLDNEQFF. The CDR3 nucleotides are TGTGCCAGCAGCCAAGAACAACAACTGGACAATGAGCAGTTCTTC.

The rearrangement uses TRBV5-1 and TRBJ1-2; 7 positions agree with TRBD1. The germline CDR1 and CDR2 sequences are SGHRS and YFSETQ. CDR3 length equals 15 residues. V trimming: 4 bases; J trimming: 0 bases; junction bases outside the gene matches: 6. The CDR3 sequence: CASSQGQRANYGYTF. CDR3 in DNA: TGCGCCAGCAGCCAGGGACAGCGAGCTAACTATGGCTACACCTTC.

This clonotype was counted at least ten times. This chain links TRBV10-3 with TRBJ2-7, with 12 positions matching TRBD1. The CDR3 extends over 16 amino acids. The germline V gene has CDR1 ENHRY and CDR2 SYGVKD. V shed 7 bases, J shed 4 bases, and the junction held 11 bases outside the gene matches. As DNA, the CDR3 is TGTGCCATCAAGGGACAGGGGGCGACCTCCAGTTACGAGCAGTACTTC. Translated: CAIKGQGATSSYEQYF.